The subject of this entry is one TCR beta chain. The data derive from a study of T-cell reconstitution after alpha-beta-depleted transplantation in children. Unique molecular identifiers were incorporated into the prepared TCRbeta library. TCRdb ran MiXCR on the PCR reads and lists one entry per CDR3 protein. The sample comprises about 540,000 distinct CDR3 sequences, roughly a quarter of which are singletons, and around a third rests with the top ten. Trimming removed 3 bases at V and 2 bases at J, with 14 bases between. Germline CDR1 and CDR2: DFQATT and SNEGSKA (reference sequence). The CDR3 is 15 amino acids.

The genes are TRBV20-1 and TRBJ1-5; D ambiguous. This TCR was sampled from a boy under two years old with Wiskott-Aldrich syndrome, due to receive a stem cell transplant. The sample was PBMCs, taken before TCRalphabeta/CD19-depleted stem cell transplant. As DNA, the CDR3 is TGCAGTGCTAGGTCCCGCCGGGGAGGCAATCAGCCCCAGCATTTT. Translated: CSARSRRGGNQPQHF.